The rows below give T cell receptor beta chains drawn from one sample of a study of T cell repertoires in cytomegalovirus infection. TCRdb reprocessed the reads via MiXCR and lists one record per CDR3 protein. Of more than 400,000 distinct CDR3 sequences in the sample, around 27% were seen once. The sequenced sample was PBMCs. These receptors originate from a human donor in good health (CMV status not recorded). Some clones in this sample may be carry-over from other donors' samples. Both conserved end residues are part of each CDR3. D genes are given only for firm matches. The size entry is marked missing in some rows and otherwise reads once, few, many or a size class.

J: TRBJ1-5; size: few; V: TRBV6-2/TRBV6-3; D: TRBD1; DNA: TGTGCAGAGGGGGCAGGGGCGGGTCAGCCCCAGCATTTT; CDR3: CAEGAGAGQPQHF
J: TRBJ1-6; size: few; V: TRBV27; D: -; DNA: TGTGCCAGCAGTTACGTCGGGACTAATAATTCACCCCTCCACTTT; CDR3: CASSYVGTNNSPLHF
J: TRBJ2-5; size: -; V: TRBV5-1; D: -; DNA: TGCGCCAGCAGCGGGGGACATGTGGAGACCCAGTACTTC; CDR3: CASSGGHVETQYF
J: TRBJ1-1; size: few; V: TRBV7-6; D: TRBD1; DNA: TGTGCCAGCAGCTTAGCGAATTCTCGGGACAGAGTTAACACTGAAGCTTTCTTT; CDR3: CASSLANSRDRVNTEAFF
J: TRBJ1-5; size: -; V: TRBV7-2; D: TRBD1; DNA: TGTGCCAGCAGCTTAACCACAGGGGGCCAGCCCCAGCATTTT; CDR3: CASSLTTGGQPQHF
J: TRBJ1-5; size: few; V: TRBV19; D: -; DNA: TGTGCCTCTGGGGAGACAGGATCTTATCAGCCCCAGCATTTT; CDR3: CASGETGSYQPQHF
J: TRBJ2-7; size: -; V: TRBV19; D: -; DNA: TGTGCCAGTAGTACTCCGGGGGACGAGCAGTACTTC; CDR3: CASSTPGDEQYF
J: TRBJ2-4; size: -; V: TRBV6-2/TRBV6-3; D: -; DNA: TGTGCCAGCAGTTACGCGGTGAACATTCAGTACTTC; CDR3: CASSYAVNIQYF
J: TRBJ2-3; size: -; V: TRBV29-1; D: TRBD1; DNA: TGCAGCGTTCGACAGGGTGTGGGTCGAGATACGCAGTATTTT; CDR3: CSVRQGVGRDTQYF
J: TRBJ1-3; size: few; V: TRBV20-1; D: TRBD1; DNA: TGCAGTGCTAGTCTACCAGGGGGCCAGAACACCATATATTTT; CDR3: CSASLPGGQNTIYF
J: TRBJ2-2; size: -; V: TRBV27; D: -; DNA: TGTGCCAGCAGTTTATCCCCCCGGGCGACTGGGGAGCTGTTTTTT; CDR3: CASSLSPRATGELFF
J: TRBJ2-2; size: -; V: TRBV12-3/TRBV12-4; D: -; DNA: TGTGCCAGCAGCCCTGGGGACGGCATTAGAGGTGCCGGGGAGCTGTTTTTT; CDR3: CASSPGDGIRGAGELFF
J: TRBJ2-5; size: -; V: TRBV7-3; D: -; DNA: TGTGCCAGCAGCTTAATAGGCCTAGCGACGGAGACCCAGTACTTC; CDR3: CASSLIGLATETQYF
J: TRBJ1-5; size: -; V: TRBV7-2; D: -; DNA: TGTGCCAGCAGCTTAGGATCAGGAGGGAGCTTGGATCAGCCCCAGCATTTT; CDR3: CASSLGSGGSLDQPQHF
J: TRBJ1-1; size: -; V: TRBV5-1; D: -; DNA: TGCGCCAGCAGCCACGGGGACGGGAACACTGAAGCTTTCTTT; CDR3: CASSHGDGNTEAFF
J: TRBJ1-2; size: -; V: TRBV20-1; D: TRBD1; DNA: TGCAGTGCTGCGGGGCGGGACAGGATGTATGGCTACACCTTC; CDR3: CSAAGRDRMYGYTF
J: TRBJ2-6; size: many; V: TRBV7-9; D: -; DNA: TGTGCCAGCAGCGAGTCTGGGGCCAACGTCCTGACTTTC; CDR3: CASSESGANVLTF
J: TRBJ2-1; size: few; V: TRBV7-6; D: TRBD2; DNA: TGTGCCAGCACCGTCGGGACTAGCGGCTCCAATGAGCAGTTCTTC; CDR3: CASTVGTSGSNEQFF
J: TRBJ1-1; size: -; V: TRBV7-2; D: -; DNA: TGTGCCAGCAGCTTAGTCCCCCAGGGCCGGACTGAAGCTTTCTTT; CDR3: CASSLVPQGRTEAFF
J: TRBJ2-2; size: -; V: TRBV19; D: TRBD1; DNA: TGTGCCAGTAGACCCCGACAGGGGGCGAACACCGGGGAGCTGTTTTTT; CDR3: CASRPRQGANTGELFF
J: TRBJ2-3; size: many; V: TRBV7-7; D: TRBD1; DNA: TGTGCTAGCAGCCGTGCGACAGGGGCGGGAGATACGCAGTATTTT; CDR3: CASSRATGAGDTQYF
J: TRBJ1-2; size: -; V: TRBV6-5; D: -; DNA: TGTGCCAGCAGCGAAGGCGAAACTGCCGATAACTATGGCTACACCTTC; CDR3: CASSEGETADNYGYTF